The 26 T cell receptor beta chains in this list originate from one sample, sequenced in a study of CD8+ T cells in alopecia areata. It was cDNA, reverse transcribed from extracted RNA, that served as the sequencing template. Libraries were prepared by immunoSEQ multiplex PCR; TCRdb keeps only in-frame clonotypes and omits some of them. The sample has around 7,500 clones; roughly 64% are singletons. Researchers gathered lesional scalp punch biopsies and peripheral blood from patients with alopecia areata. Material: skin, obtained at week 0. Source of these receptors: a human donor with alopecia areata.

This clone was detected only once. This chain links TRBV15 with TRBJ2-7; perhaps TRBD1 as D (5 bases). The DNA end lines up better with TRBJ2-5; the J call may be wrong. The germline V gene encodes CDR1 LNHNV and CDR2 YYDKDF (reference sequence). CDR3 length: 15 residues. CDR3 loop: CATSARTLQSETQYF. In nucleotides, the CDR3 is TGTGCCACCAGCGCCCGGACACTACAGTCAGAGACCCAGTACTTC.

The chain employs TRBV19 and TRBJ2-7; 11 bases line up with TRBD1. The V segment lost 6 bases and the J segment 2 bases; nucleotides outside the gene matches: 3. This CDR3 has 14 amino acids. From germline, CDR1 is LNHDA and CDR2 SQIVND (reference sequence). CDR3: CASRPGQGAYEQYF. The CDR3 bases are TGTGCCAGTAGGCCGGGACAGGGGGCCTACGAGCAGTACTTC.

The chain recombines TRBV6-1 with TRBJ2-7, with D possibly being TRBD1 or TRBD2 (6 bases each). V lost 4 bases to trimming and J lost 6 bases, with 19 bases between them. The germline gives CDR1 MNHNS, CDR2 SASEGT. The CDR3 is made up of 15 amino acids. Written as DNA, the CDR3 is TGTGCCAGCAGTGGACAGGCGGCTGGGAGGCTCGAGCAGTACTTC. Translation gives CASSGQAAGRLEQYF.

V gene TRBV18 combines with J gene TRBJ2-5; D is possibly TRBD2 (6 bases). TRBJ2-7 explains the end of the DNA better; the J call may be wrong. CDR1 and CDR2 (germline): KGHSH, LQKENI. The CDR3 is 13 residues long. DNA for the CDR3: TGTGCCAGCTCACCAGCGCGGGGCTACGAGCAGTACTTC. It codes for CASSPARGYEQYF.

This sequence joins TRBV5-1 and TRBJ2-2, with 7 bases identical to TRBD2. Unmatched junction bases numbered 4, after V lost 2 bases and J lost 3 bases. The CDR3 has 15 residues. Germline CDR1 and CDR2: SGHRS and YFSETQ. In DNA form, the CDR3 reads TGCGCCAGCAGCTTAGGGACTACCTACACCGGGGAGCTGTTTTTT. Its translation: CASSLGTTYTGELFF.

In DNA, the CDR3 is TGTGCCAGCAGTCAAGGAGGGCAGGCTAGTTCACCCCTCCACTTT. Translation gives CASSQGGQASSPLHF. The chain carries TRBV6-5 and TRBJ1-6; D ambiguous. V lost 5 bases and J 9 bases, leaving 17 bases between the germline ends. Germline CDR1 is MNHEY and CDR2 is SVGAGI. The CDR3 has 15 residues.

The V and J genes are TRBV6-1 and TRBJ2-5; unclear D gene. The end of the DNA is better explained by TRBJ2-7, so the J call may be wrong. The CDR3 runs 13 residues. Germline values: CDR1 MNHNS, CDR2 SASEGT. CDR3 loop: CASKAERGYEQYF. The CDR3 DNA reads TGTGCCAGCAAGGCGGAACGTGGCTACGAGCAGTACTTC.

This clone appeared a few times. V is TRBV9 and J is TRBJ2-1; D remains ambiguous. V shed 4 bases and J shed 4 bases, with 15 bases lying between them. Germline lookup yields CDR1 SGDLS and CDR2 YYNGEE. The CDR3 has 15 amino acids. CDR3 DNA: TGTGCCAGCAGCTCCGGGTTAGTGCCATACAATGAGCAGTTCTTC. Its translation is CASSSGLVPYNEQFF.

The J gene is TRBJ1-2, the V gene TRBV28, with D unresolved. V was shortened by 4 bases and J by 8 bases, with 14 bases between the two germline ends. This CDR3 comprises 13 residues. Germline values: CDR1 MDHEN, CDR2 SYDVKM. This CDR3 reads CASSYHGAGGYTF. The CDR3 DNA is TGTGCCAGCAGTTACCACGGTGCGGGGGGCTACACCTTC.

The CDR3 sequence: CASSQFGLSSGNTIYF. The DNA of the CDR3 is TGCGCCAGCAGCCAATTTGGCTTGAGTTCCGGAAACACCATATATTTT. The rearrangement uses TRBV4-1 and TRBJ1-3; D gene unclear. The V gene lost 2 bases and the J gene lost 4 bases, with 15 bases spanning the gap. In germline, CDR1 is MGHRA, CDR2 YSYEKL. This CDR3 is 16 amino acids long.

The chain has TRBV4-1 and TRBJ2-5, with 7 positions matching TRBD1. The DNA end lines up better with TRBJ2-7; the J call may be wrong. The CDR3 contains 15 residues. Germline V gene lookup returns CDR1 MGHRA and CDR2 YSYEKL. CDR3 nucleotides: TGCGCCAGCAGCCAAGGGATCAGGGGGTCCTACGAGCAGTACTTC. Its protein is CASSQGIRGSYEQYF.

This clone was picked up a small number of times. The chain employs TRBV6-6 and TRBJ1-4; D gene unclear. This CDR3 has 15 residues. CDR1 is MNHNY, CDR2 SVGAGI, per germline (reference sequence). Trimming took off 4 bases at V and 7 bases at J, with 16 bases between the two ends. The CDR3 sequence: CASSLSAALGEKLFF. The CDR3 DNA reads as TGTGCCAGCAGTTTATCAGCAGCCCTGGGTGAAAAACTGTTTTTT.

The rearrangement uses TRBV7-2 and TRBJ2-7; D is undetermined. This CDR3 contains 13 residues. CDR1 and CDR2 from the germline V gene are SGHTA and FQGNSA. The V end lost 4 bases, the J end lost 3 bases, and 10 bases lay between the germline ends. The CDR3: CASSSRVGYEQYF. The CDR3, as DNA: TGTGCCAGCAGCTCCCGCGTCGGCTACGAGCAGTACTTC.

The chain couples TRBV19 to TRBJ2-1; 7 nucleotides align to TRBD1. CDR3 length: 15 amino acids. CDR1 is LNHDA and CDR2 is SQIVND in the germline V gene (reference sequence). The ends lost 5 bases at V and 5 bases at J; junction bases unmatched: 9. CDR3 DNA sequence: TGTGCCAGTAGTGCCCGGGACAGCCCCAACAATGAGCAGTTCTTC. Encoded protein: CASSARDSPNNEQFF.

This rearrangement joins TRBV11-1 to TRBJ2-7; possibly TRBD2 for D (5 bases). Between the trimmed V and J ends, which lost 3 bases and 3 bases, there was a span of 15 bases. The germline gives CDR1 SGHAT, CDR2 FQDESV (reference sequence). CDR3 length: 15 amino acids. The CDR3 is CASSFHQGSIYEQYF. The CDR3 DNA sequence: TGTGCCAGCAGCTTCCATCAAGGGAGCATCTACGAGCAGTACTTC.

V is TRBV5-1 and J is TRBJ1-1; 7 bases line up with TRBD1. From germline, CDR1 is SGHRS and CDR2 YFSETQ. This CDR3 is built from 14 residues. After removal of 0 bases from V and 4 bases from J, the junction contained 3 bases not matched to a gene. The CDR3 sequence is CASSLEPGGTEAFF. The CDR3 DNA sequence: TGCGCCAGCAGCTTGGAGCCAGGGGGCACTGAAGCTTTCTTT.

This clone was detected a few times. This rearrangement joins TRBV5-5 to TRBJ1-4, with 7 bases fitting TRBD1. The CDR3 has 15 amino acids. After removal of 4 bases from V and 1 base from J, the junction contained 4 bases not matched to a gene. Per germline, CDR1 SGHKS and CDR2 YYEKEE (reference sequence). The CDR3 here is CASSITGVTNEKLFF. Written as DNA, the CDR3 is TGTGCCAGCAGCATAACAGGGGTAACTAATGAAAAACTGTTTTTT.

The CDR3 is CASSSGGHEQYF. CDR3 nucleotides: TGTGCCAGCTCTTCAGGGGGTCACGAGCAGTACTTC. The chain employs TRBV18 and TRBJ2-7; TRBD1 agrees at 7 bases. Germline values: CDR1 KGHSH, CDR2 LQKENI. This CDR3 has 12 amino acids. The ends lost 6 bases at V and 5 bases at J; junction bases unmatched: 4.

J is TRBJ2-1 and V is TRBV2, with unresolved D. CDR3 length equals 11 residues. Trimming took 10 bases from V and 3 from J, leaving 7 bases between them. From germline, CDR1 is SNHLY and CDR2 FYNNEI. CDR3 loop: CATILYNEQFF. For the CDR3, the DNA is TGTGCCACCATTCTCTACAATGAGCAGTTCTTC.

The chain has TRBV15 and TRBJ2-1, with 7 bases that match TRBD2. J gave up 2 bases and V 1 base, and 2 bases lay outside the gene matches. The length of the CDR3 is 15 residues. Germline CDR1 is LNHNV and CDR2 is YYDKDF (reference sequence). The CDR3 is CATSRVLAAYNEQFF. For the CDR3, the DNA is TGTGCCACCAGCAGAGTGCTAGCGGCCTACAATGAGCAGTTCTTC.

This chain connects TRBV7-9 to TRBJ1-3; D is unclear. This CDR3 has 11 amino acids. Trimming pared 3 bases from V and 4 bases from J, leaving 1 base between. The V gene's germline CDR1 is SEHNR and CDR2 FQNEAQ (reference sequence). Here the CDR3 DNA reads TGTGCCAGCAGCTTGGGAAACACCATATATTTT. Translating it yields CASSLGNTIYF.

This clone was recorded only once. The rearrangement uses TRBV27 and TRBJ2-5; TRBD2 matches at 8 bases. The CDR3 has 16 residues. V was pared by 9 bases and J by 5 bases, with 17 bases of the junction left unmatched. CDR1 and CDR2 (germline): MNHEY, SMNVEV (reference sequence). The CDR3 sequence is CASRPLQRETSETQYF. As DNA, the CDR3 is TGTGCCAGTCGCCCATTACAGCGGGAGACTTCGGAGACCCAGTACTTC.

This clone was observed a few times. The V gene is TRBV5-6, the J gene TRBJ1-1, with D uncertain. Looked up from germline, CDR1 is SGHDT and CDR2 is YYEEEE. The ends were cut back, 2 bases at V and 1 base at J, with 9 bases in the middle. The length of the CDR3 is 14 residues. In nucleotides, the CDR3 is TGTGCCAGCAGCTTACCGGGCCAGAACACTGAAGCTTTCTTT. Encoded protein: CASSLPGQNTEAFF.

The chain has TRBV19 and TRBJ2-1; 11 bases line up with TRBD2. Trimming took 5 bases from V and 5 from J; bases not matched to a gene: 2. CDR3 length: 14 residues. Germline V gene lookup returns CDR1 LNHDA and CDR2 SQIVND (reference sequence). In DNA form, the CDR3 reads TGTGCCAGTAGTCCGGGACTAGCGGACAATGAGCAGTTCTTC. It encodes CASSPGLADNEQFF.

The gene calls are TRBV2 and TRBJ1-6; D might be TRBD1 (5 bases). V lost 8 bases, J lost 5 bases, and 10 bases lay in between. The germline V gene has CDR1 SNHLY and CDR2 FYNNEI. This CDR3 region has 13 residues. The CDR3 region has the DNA TGTGCCAGCCTGAGACAGAATAATTCACCCCTCCACTTT. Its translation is CASLRQNNSPLHF. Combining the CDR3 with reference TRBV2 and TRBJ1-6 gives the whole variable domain EPEVTQTPSHQVTQMGQEVILRCVPISNHLYFYWYRQILGQKVEFLVSFYNNEISEKSEIFDDQFSVERPDGSNFTLKIRSTKLEDSAMYFCASLRQNNSPLHFGNGTRLTVT.

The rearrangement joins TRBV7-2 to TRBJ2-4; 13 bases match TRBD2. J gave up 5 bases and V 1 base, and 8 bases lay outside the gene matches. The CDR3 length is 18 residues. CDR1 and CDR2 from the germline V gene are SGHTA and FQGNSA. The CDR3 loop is CASSLVGTSGRAQNIQYF. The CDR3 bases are TGTGCCAGCAGCTTAGTGGGTACTAGCGGGAGGGCCCAAAACATTCAGTACTTC.